Presented here are 27 T cell receptor beta chains from one specimen sequenced in a study of OX40 agonist ivuxolimab in advanced cancers. TCRdb's table, derived via immunoSEQ multiplex PCR, lists solely in-frame clones and lacks some. The repertoire holds roughly 90,000 clones, with 87% as singletons. Here the sequenced sample was CD4+ or CD8+ T cells sorted from blood, taken in a trial of the OX40 agonist ivuxolimab. The receptors here all came from an adult with an advanced solid tumor such as melanoma, head and neck, liver or kidney cancer.

The chain couples TRBV5-6 to TRBJ1-2; TRBD1 matches 7 bases. Unmatched junction bases numbered 10, after V lost 4 bases and J lost 4 bases. Germline CDR1 and CDR2: SGHDT and YYEEEE. The CDR3 has 15 amino acids. CDR3 sequence reads: CASSLSTGLLYGYTF. As DNA, the CDR3 is TGTGCCAGCAGCCTGTCGACAGGGTTACTCTATGGCTACACCTTC. Combining the CDR3 with reference TRBV5-6 and TRBJ1-2 gives the whole variable domain DAGVTQSPTHLIKTRGQQVTLRCSPKSGHDTVSWYQQALGQGPQFIFQYYEEEERQRGNFPDRFSGHQFPNYSSELNVNALLLGDSALYLCASSLSTGLLYGYTFGSGTRLTVV.

The chain uses TRBV7-3 and TRBJ2-5; D is perhaps TRBD2 (6 bases). Germline CDR1 is SGHTA and CDR2 is FQGTGA. The CDR3 totals 13 residues. Trimming cost V 5 bases and J 1 base, with 8 bases left between them. CDR3 DNA: TGTGCCAGCAGCGTCGGGGGCCAAGAGACCCAGTACTTC. Translating it yields CASSVGGQETQYF.

To note about this clone: This specimen includes other DNA sequences encoding the same CDR3. The chain joins TRBV7-2 to TRBJ1-5; 8 nucleotides line up with TRBD1. The ends lost 1 base at V and 7 bases at J; junction bases unmatched: 3. The CDR3 covers 14 residues. Germline CDR1 reads SGHTA; CDR2 reads FQGNSA. Here the CDR3 reads CASSLVQGGQPQHF. The CDR3 DNA reads as TGTGCCAGCAGCTTAGTACAGGGGGGACAGCCCCAGCATTTT.

The chain links TRBV5-1 to TRBJ2-6, with TRBD2 matching over 8 bases. After removal of 0 bases from V and 2 bases from J, the junction contained 1 base not matched to a gene. CDR1 SGHRS and CDR2 YFSETQ come from the germline V gene. The CDR3 is made up of 16 amino acids. The CDR3 loop reads CASSLEAGAGANVLTF. In DNA, the CDR3 is TGCGCCAGCAGCTTGGAAGCGGGGGCTGGGGCCAACGTCCTGACTTTC.

The chain recombines TRBV19 with TRBJ2-6; D is unresolved. Trimming left V 4 bases short and J 4 bases short, with 11 bases between. The germline gives CDR1 LNHDA, CDR2 SQIVND (reference sequence). CDR3 length: 15 residues. The CDR3 DNA sequence: TGTGCCAGTAGTACCTCTCATAACGGGGCCAACGTCCTGACTTTC. The encoded protein is CASSTSHNGANVLTF.

This clone is a singleton in its sample. This rearrangement joins TRBV1 to TRBJ1-4. TRBV1 is labeled a pseudogene. This CDR3 is 18 amino acids long. This CDR3 is CTSSQVLGLFSTNEKLFF. The DNA of the CDR3 is TGCACCAGCAGCCAAGTTCTGGGACTTTTTTCAACTAATGAAAAACTGTTTTTT.

The V and J genes are TRBV30 and TRBJ2-5; 9 nucleotides match TRBD1. V lost 2 bases, J lost 6 bases, and 4 bases stayed unmatched. Germline CDR1 GTSNPN, CDR2 SVGIG (reference sequence). The CDR3 is 13 amino acids. CDR3 nucleotides: TGTGCCTGGAGTCCGACAGGGGGAAAGACCCAGTACTTC. Translation gives CAWSPTGGKTQYF.

V usage is TRBV14 and J usage is TRBJ1-1; TRBD1 aligns across 9 bases. The CDR3 sequence is 13 residues long. J gave up 5 bases and V 7 bases, and 5 bases lay outside the gene matches. CDR1 is SGHDN, CDR2 FVKESK, per germline. CDR3 sequence reads: CASTQGARTEAFF. CDR3 coding DNA: TGTGCCAGCACACAGGGGGCAAGGACTGAAGCTTTCTTT.

This clone was detected once. The chain links TRBV28 to TRBJ2-2; D is possibly TRBD2 (6 bases). Looked up from germline, CDR1 is MDHEN and CDR2 is SYDVKM. V gave up 4 bases and J gave up 2 bases, with 8 bases separating them. The CDR3 is made up of 14 amino acids. The CDR3 is CASSYSGNTGELFF. The DNA of the CDR3 is TGTGCCAGCAGTTATAGCGGAAACACCGGGGAGCTGTTTTTT.

The chain joins TRBV4-3 to TRBJ1-4; 11 nucleotides align to TRBD1. J lost 8 bases, V lost 6 bases, and 8 bases had no gene match. Germline values: CDR1 LGHNA, CDR2 YSLEER. This CDR3 region has 15 residues. CDR3 bases: TGCGCCAGCAGGCGGACAGGGGGCGCTGGGGAAAAACTGTTTTTT. This codes for CASRRTGGAGEKLFF.

V is TRBV27 and J is TRBJ1-6; no firm D call. The CDR3 contains 11 residues. Germline V gene sequence: CDR1 MNHEY, CDR2 SMNVEV (reference sequence). V was trimmed by 7 bases and J by 13 bases, leaving 11 bases between them. CDR3 protein: CASTWTAPLHF. The CDR3 bases are TGTGCCAGCACCTGGACGGCTCCCCTCCACTTT.

This clone was counted once. The CDR3 spells CASSSSGVNTEAFF. CDR3 bases: TGTGCCAGCAGTTCATCAGGGGTGAACACTGAAGCTTTCTTT. The rearrangement joins TRBV2 to TRBJ1-1, with D possibly TRBD1 on 6 matching bases. V dropped 5 bases and J dropped 0 bases, with 10 bases sitting between them. The germline CDR1 and CDR2 sequences are SNHLY and FYNNEI. This CDR3 is built from 14 residues.

This clone has only one observation. The chain links TRBV29-1 to TRBJ1-2; TRBD1 is a possible D gene (5 bases). The CDR3 spans 11 residues. Trimming stripped 4 bases from V and 4 bases from J, with 7 bases between. Germline CDR1 and CDR2: SQVTM and ANQGSEA. The CDR3 is CSVGQGYGYTF. The CDR3 DNA follows: TGCAGCGTTGGCCAGGGCTATGGCTACACCTTC.

The rearrangement joins TRBV5-6 to TRBJ2-1; weak D call: TRBD2 (5 bases). Germline CDR1 is SGHDT and CDR2 is YYEEEE. V dropped 1 base and J dropped 0 bases, with 11 bases sitting between them. The CDR3 is 16 residues long. In DNA, the CDR3 is TGTGCCAGCAGCTTGTCCCGGGGTCGCTCCTACAATGAGCAGTTCTTC. Translation: CASSLSRGRSYNEQFF. The full variable domain, completed using reference TRBV5-6 and TRBJ2-1, is DAGVTQSPTHLIKTRGQQVTLRCSPKSGHDTVSWYQQALGQGPQFIFQYYEEEERQRGNFPDRFSGHQFPNYSSELNVNALLLGDSALYLCASSLSRGRSYNEQFFGPGTRLTVL.

The V call is TRBV10-3, the J call TRBJ2-7; D is possibly TRBD1 or TRBD2 (5 bases each). Germline V lookup: CDR1 ENHRY, CDR2 SYGVKD. This CDR3 has 12 residues. V lost 11 bases to trimming and J lost 1 base, with 12 bases between them. The CDR3 nucleotides are TGTGCCGTAGGGGACCCGTCCTACGAGCAGTACTTC. Translated: CAVGDPSYEQYF.

J is TRBJ1-3 and V is TRBV18; D unclear. The germline V gene has CDR1 KGHSH and CDR2 LQKENI. Trimming took 2 bases from V and 7 from J, leaving 9 bases between them. The CDR3 consists of 13 residues. CDR3 in amino acids: CASSPGERNTIYF. In nucleotides, the CDR3 is TGTGCCAGCTCACCAGGGGAACGGAACACCATATATTTT. Complete variable domain (other parts from reference TRBV18 and TRBJ1-3): NAGVMQNPRHLVRRRGQEARLRCSPMKGHSHVYWYRQLPEEGLKFMVYLQKENIIDESGMPKERFSAEFPKEGPSILRIQQVVRGDSAAYFCASSPGERNTIYFGEGSWLTVV.

The CDR3 DNA sequence: TGTGCCTGGAGTGTATCTGGCGCCTCGAGGATGTTTTTT. It encodes CAWSVSGASRMFF. The chain is built from TRBV30 and TRBJ1-4; no firm D call. Germline lookup yields CDR1 GTSNPN and CDR2 SVGIG (reference sequence). The length of the CDR3 is 13 residues. Trimming pared 0 bases from V and 15 bases from J, leaving 17 bases between.

V gene TRBV29-1 combines with J gene TRBJ2-6; unclear D gene. V dropped 6 bases and J dropped 2 bases, with 14 bases sitting between them. The CDR3 has 15 amino acids. Germline values: CDR1 SQVTM, CDR2 ANQGSEA. The CDR3 nucleotides read TGCAGCGTCACTCTTAGACATACTGGGGCCAACGTCCTGACTTTC. Protein: CSVTLRHTGANVLTF.

This rearrangement joins TRBV10-3 to TRBJ1-1; tentative D call: TRBD1 (6 bases). Germline V CDR1 and CDR2: ENHRY, SYGVKD. The CDR3 contains 16 residues. The V gene lost 6 bases and the J gene lost 5 bases, with 22 bases spanning the gap. The CDR3: CAISIGTHRQGTEAFF. For the CDR3, the DNA is TGTGCCATCAGCATCGGGACGCATCGTCAGGGGACTGAAGCTTTCTTT.

The chain combines TRBV6-1 with TRBJ2-5, with 10 bases lining up with TRBD1. The junction had 8 bases not matched to a gene; V was cut back by 6 bases and J by 4 bases. This CDR3 has 15 amino acids. From germline, CDR1 is MNHNS and CDR2 SASEGT. In DNA form, the CDR3 reads TGTGCCAGCAGGGTTCGACAGGGGGCAATAGAGACCCAGTACTTC. It yields the protein CASRVRQGAIETQYF.

About this clone itself: The sample contains more than one DNA sequence encoding this CDR3. The rearrangement joins TRBV11-2 to TRBJ1-4; D gene uncertain. CDR3 length: 13 amino acids. Trimming took off 1 base at V and 4 bases at J, with 4 bases between the two ends. Germline CDR1 is SGHAT and CDR2 is FQNNGV. CDR3 region: CASSLGLNEKLFF. CDR3 nucleotides: TGTGCCAGCAGCTTAGGCCTTAATGAAAAACTGTTTTTT. The full variable domain, in which reference TRBV11-2 and TRBJ1-4 provide the parts outside the CDR3, is EAGVAQSPRYKIIEKRQSVAFWCNPISGHATLYWYQQILGQGPKLLIQFQNNGVVDDSQLPKDRFSAERLKGVDSTLKIQPAKLEDSAVYLCASSLGLNEKLFFGSGTQLSVL.

This chain joins TRBV18 and TRBJ1-2; D is undetermined. The CDR3 loop spans 15 amino acids. Trimming removed 3 bases from V and 6 bases from J, with 17 bases in between. Germline V gene sequence: CDR1 KGHSH, CDR2 LQKENI. This CDR3 reads CASSPSTGWSNGYTF. The CDR3, as DNA: TGTGCCAGCTCACCCTCCACTGGTTGGTCTAATGGCTACACCTTC.

This chain uses TRBV5-1 with TRBJ2-2, with 12 positions matching TRBD2. V dropped 4 bases and J dropped 4; count of bases not matched to a gene: 5. Germline-derived CDR1 and CDR2 are SGHRS and YFSETQ. The CDR3 runs to 16 residues. Here the CDR3 DNA reads TGCGCCAGCAGCCCGACTAGCGGGAGATCCACCGGGGAGCTGTTTTTT. Its protein product is CASSPTSGRSTGELFF. Full variable domain (rest looked up from reference TRBV5-1 and TRBJ2-2): KAGVTQTPRYLIKTRGQQVTLSCSPISGHRSVSWYQQTPGQGLQFLFEYFSETQRNKGNFPGRFSGRQFSNSRSEMNVSTLELGDSALYLCASSPTSGRSTGELFFGEGSRLTVL.

V gene TRBV28 combines with J gene TRBJ1-2, with TRBD1 identical over 9 bases. Germline CDR1 reads MDHEN; CDR2 reads SYDVKM. Germline trimming cut 6 bases from V and 4 bases from J; bases unmatched to any gene: 9. The CDR3 totals 15 residues. The DNA for the CDR3 is TGTGCCAGCAGAACCAACAGGGGGCCTACCTATGGCTACACCTTC. The encoded protein is CASRTNRGPTYGYTF.

The V and J genes are TRBV30 and TRBJ1-1; no reliable D call. Between the trimmed V and J ends, which lost 3 bases and 1 base, there was a span of 9 bases. The germline gives CDR1 GTSNPN, CDR2 SVGIG (reference sequence). The CDR3 spans 13 residues. DNA for the CDR3: TGTGCCTGGAGCGGGCAGAGGAACACTGAAGCTTTCTTT. Its protein product is CAWSGQRNTEAFF.

The rearrangement links TRBV11-2 to TRBJ2-1, with TRBD2 as a possible D gene (6 bases). Per germline, CDR1 SGHAT and CDR2 FQNNGV. Deletions cut 5 bases from V and 7 bases from J, with 15 bases between. The length of the CDR3 is 14 residues. The CDR3 coding sequence is TGTGCCAGCAGCCGGGACTCCCTCTCAAATGAGCAGTTCTTC. Encoded protein: CASSRDSLSNEQFF. Supplemented by reference TRBV11-2 and TRBJ2-1, the full variable domain reads EAGVAQSPRYKIIEKRQSVAFWCNPISGHATLYWYQQILGQGPKLLIQFQNNGVVDDSQLPKDRFSAERLKGVDSTLKIQPAKLEDSAVYLCASSRDSLSNEQFFGPGTRLTVL.

The V gene is TRBV6-1, the J gene TRBJ2-3; 15 bases are shared with TRBD2. Per the germline V gene, CDR1 is MNHNS and CDR2 is SASEGT. The CDR3 has 17 residues. J was trimmed by 5 bases and V by 4 bases; bases with no gene match: 7. The CDR3 region is CASSVRTSGGVGDTQYF. The CDR3 coding sequence is TGTGCCAGCAGTGTTAGGACTAGCGGGGGGGTTGGAGATACGCAGTATTTT.